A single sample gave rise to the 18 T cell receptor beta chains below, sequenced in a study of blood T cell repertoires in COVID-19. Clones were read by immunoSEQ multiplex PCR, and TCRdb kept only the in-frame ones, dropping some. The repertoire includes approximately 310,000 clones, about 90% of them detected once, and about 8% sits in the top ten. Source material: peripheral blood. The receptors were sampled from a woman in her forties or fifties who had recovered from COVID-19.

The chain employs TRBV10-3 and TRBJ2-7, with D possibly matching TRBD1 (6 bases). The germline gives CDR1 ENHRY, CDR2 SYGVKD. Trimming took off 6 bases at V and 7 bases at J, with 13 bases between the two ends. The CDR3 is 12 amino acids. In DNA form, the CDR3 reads TGTGCCATCAGGGACAGCTCGGAAGAGCAGTACTTC. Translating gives CAIRDSSEEQYF.

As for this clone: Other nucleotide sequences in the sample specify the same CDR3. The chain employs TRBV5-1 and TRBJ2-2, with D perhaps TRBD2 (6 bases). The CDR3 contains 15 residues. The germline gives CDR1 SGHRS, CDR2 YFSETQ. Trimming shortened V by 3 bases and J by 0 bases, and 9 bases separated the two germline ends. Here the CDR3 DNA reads TGCGCCAGCAGCTCGCGCGGGGCGAACACCGGGGAGCTGTTTTTT. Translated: CASSSRGANTGELFF.

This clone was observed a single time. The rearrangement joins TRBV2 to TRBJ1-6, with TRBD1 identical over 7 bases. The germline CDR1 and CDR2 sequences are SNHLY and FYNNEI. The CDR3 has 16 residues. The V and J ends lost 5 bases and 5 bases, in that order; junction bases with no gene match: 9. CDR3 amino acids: CASSTRGGQNNSPLHF. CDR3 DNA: TGTGCCAGCAGTACCCGTGGGGGACAGAATAATTCACCCCTCCACTTT.

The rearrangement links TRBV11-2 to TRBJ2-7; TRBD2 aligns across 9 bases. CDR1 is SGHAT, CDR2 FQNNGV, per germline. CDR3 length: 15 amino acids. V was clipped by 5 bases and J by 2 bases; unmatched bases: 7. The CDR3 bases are TGTGCCAGCAGCCCAGGACTAGCGCTAACCTACGAGCAGTACTTC. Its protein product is CASSPGLALTYEQYF.

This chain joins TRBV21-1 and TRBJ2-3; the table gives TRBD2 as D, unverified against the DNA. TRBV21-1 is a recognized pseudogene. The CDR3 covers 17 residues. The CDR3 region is CASTPRVSRERSDTQYF. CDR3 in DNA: TGTGCCAGCACCCCGCGGGTATCGCGGGAGAGGTCAGATACGCAGTATTTT.

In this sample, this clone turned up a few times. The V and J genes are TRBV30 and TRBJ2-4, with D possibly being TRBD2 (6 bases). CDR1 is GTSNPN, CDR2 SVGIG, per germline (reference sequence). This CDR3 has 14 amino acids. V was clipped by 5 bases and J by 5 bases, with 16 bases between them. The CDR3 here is CAWAPGLPENIQYF. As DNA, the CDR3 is TGTGCCTGGGCACCCGGACTACCGGAAAACATTCAGTACTTC.

CDR3: CASGTGSTNQPQHF. The CDR3 DNA sequence: TGTGCCAGCGGGACAGGCTCCACCAATCAGCCCCAGCATTTT. The chain has TRBV6-5 and TRBJ1-5; 8 positions agree with TRBD1. Trimming cost V 8 bases and J 3 bases; bases outside gene matches: 6. Looked up from germline, CDR1 is MNHEY and CDR2 is SVGAGI. This CDR3 region has 14 residues.

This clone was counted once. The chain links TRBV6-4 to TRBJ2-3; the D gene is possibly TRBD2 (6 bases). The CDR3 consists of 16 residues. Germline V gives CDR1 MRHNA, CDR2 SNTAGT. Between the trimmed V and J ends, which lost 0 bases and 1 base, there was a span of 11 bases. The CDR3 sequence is CASSDSFSGRTDTQYF. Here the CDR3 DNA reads TGTGCCAGCAGTGACTCCTTTAGCGGCCGCACAGATACGCAGTATTTT.

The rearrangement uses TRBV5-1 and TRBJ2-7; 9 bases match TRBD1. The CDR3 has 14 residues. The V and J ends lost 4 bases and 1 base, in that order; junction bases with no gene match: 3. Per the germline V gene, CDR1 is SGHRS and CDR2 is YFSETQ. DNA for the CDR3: TGCGCCAGCAGCCCGGGACAGGGATCCTACGAGCAGTACTTC. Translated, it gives CASSPGQGSYEQYF.

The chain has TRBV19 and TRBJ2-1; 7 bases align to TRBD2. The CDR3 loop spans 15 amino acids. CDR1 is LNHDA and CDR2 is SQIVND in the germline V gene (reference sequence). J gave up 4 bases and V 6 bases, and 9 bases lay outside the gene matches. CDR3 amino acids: CASRSEGLKYNEQFF. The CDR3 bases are TGTGCCAGTAGATCAGAGGGACTAAAGTACAATGAGCAGTTCTTC.

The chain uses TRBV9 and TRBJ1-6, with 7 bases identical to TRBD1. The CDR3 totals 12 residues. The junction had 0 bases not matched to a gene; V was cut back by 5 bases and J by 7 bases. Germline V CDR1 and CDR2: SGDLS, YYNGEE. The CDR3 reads CASRGGNSPLHF. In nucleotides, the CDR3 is TGTGCCAGCAGAGGGGGCAATTCACCCCTCCACTTT.

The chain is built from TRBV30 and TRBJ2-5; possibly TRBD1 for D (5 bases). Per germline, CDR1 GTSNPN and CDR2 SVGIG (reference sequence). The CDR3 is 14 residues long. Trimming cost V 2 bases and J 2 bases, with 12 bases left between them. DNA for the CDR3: TGTGCCTGGAGTAAAGGGGTTCTGCAAGAGACCCAGTACTTC. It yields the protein CAWSKGVLQETQYF.

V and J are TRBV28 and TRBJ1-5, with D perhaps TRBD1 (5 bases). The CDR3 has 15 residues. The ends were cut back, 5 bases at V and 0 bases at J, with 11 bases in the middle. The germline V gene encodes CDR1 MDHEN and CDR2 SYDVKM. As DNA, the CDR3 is TGTGCCAGCAGTCAAGACAGCTATAGCAATCAGCCCCAGCATTTT. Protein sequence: CASSQDSYSNQPQHF.

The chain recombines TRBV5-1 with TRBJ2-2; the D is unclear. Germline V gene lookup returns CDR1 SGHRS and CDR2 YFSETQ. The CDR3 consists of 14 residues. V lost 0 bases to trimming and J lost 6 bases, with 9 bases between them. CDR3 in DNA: TGCGCCAGCAGCTTGGAACTTTACTCCGGGGAGCTGTTTTTT. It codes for CASSLELYSGELFF.

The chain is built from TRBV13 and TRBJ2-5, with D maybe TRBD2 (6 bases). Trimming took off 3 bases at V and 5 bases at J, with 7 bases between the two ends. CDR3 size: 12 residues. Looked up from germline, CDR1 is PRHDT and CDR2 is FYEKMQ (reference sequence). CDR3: CASSFAGETQYF. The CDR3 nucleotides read TGTGCCAGCAGCTTCGCGGGGGAGACCCAGTACTTC.

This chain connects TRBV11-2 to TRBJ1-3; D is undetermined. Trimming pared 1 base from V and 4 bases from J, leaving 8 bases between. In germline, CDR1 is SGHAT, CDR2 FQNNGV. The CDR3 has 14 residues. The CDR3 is CASSLGAGGNTIYF. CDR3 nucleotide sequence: TGTGCCAGCAGCTTAGGGGCAGGCGGAAACACCATATATTTT.

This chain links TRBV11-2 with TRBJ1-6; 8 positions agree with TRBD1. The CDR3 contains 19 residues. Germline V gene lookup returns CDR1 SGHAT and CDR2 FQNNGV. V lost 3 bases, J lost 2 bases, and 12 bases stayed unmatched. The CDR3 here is CASSFYYRGEDAYNSPLHF. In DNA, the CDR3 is TGTGCCAGCAGCTTTTACTACAGGGGGGAAGACGCCTATAATTCACCCCTCCACTTT. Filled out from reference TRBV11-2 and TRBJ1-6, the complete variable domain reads EAGVAQSPRYKIIEKRQSVAFWCNPISGHATLYWYQQILGQGPKLLIQFQNNGVVDDSQLPKDRFSAERLKGVDSTLKIQPAKLEDSAVYLCASSFYYRGEDAYNSPLHFGNGTRLTVT.

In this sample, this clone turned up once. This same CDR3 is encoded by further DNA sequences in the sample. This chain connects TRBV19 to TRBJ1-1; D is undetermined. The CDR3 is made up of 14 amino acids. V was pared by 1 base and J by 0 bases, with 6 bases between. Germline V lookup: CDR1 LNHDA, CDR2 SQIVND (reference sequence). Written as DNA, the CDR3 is TGTGCCAGTAGTATAGGGGGAGTGAACACTGAAGCTTTCTTT. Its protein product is CASSIGGVNTEAFF.